This paragraph reports one T cell receptor (beta chain). The clone's antigen remains unknown. It has no much larger one-base neighbor in the sample; base qualities were not kept. The entry originates in a study of graft-versus-host responses after intestinal transplantation (dated by TCRdb to the early 2020s). For the wider study: The transplants that recipients received were multivisceral, liver-intestinal, or isolated intestinal. Every recipient was given anti-thymocyte globulin induction, followed by approximately 3 years of maintenance tacrolimus and steroids. Bulk TCR-beta CDR3 sequencing was used to track graft-versus-host and host-versus-graft alloreactive T cell clones in the graft, circulation and bone marrow after intestinal transplantation. To identify alloreactive clones, pre-transplant mixed lymphocyte reaction products were sequenced and then compared with unstimulated pre-transplant donor and recipient T cells. Of the roughly 25 intestinal transplant recipients enrolled in the cohort, one of whom was a retransplant, a few patients without pretransplant specimens were excluded. Donor T cell macrochimerism was defined as a peak of at least 4% donor T cells among recipient peripheral blood mononuclear cells. Instead of going to the commercial service, samples from a few later patients were sequenced in-house on an Illumina MiSeq and processed with MiXCR.

After transplant, bone marrow was aspirated from the posterior iliac crest or from another site chosen by the physician. The investigation overall reported the following: Early after transplant, declines in HvG clones were associated with peak levels of circulating GvH clones. Patients with donor T cell macrochimerism had high GvH to HvG T cell clonal ratios in their allografts. The conclusions were limited by the relatively low number and heterogeneity of the intestinal transplant patients. GvH clones were found in recipient bone marrow, and some of the GvH clones appeared earlier in ileal mucosa or blood, which is consistent with an intestinal mucosal origin.

Reading the germline V gene gives CDR1 SGHDT and CDR2 YYEEEE. Trimming costs V 2 bases and J 9 bases, and their ends lie 12 bases apart. The CDR3 goes from the cysteine to the phenylalanine over 13 residues. Only the CDR3 portion is preserved as DNA: 39 bases, with reading frame beginning at the first base. Library preparation was by the immunoSEQ multiplex PCR assay. Adaptive Biotechnologies carried out high-throughput TCR-beta CDR3 sequencing of genomic DNA for most patients. The original pipeline was this. TCR sequencing data were retrieved from Adaptive's ImmunoSEQ software for 15 to 20 patients, whereas a few other patients were processed with MiXCR and VDJtools. CDR3 nucleotide sequences shared between donor and recipient were removed because their origin could not be assigned. To be classed as alloreactive, a clone needed at least 2-fold expansion over unstimulated cells and a minimum CFSE-low frequency of 0.002% (template counts) or 0.001% (read counts). Clones were considered mappable if detected in sequenced pre-transplant spleen, lymph node, or MLR CFSE-low populations of the donor or recipient. Cumulative frequency of alloreactive clones was calculated as a percentage of all sequences weighted by copy number. The clones in this table, taken by TCRdb from immuneACCESS, are in-frame only. Not every clone is retained; where verified, under half of the shortfall comes from an unresolved V gene, and the cause of the rest is unknown. V, J and clone size are taken as reported in that table, and D and trimming were inferred from the DNA itself. The sample table contains tens of thousands of clones; only one count was recorded for roughly 89% of them. The ten largest clones represent about 6.9% of the sample.

This TCR came from a human patient who received an intestinal transplant, so some T cells may come from the graft donor. The sequencing here drew on bone marrow, taken approximately 740 days after intestinal transplantation. The rearrangement combines TRBV5-6 with TRBJ2-1; the D gene is tentatively TRBD1 or TRBD2, each matching 6 bases. The DNA sequence reads TGTGCCAGCAGCTTCGAGGGGGGCGGTGAGCAGTTCTTC. Translation gives CASSFEGGGEQFF.